This T cell receptor beta chain was sequenced during a study of cytotoxic CD8 clonotypes in ibrutinib-treated CLL. Looked up from germline, CDR1 is SQVTM and CDR2 is ANQGSEA. V shed 5 bases and J shed 4 bases, with 13 bases lying between them. This CDR3 is built from 13 residues. This clone has a handful of counts. The method was immunoSEQ multiplex PCR; TCRdb's version includes in-frame clones alone and lacks a portion of them. The table lists hundreds of thousands of clones, roughly 85% of them singletons. This clonotype originated in a human donor with chronic lymphocytic leukemia. The chain joins TRBV29-1 to TRBJ2-3, with D possibly being TRBD1 (6 bases). Sequences were derived from PBMCs, sampled before ibrutinib treatment. The CDR3 nucleotides are TGCAGCGTTCAATACCCAGGGGCAGATACGCAGTATTTT. Translating it yields CSVQYPGADTQYF.